The 25 T cell receptor beta chains reported below all come from one sample, sequenced in a study of esophageal squamous cell carcinoma under preoperative chemotherapy. Time point meaning: after preoperative PTX-NDP chemotherapy. A single record per CDR3 protein comes from TCRdb applying MiXCR to the PCR reads. The repertoire holds 34,000 or so distinct CDR3 sequences, with less than 65% as singletons. The sample was gathered from a patient given preoperative chemotherapy. The receptors come from a human donor with esophageal squamous cell carcinoma. The donor label of this sample is uncertain.

The chain links TRBV7-2 to TRBJ2-4, with D maybe TRBD2 (5 bases). The CDR3 is made up of 13 amino acids. Trimming left V 10 bases short and J 13 bases short, with 23 bases between. Looked up from germline, CDR1 is SGHTA and CDR2 is FQGNSA. The CDR3 reads CATGRGAKDTQYF. The CDR3 DNA is TGTGCCACGGGCCGGGGAGCCAAAGATACGCAGTACTTC.

The sample holds a few counts of this clonotype. The DNA for the CDR3 is TGTGCGGGCAGCGGCCGGGGGGGCAAAGAGACCCAGTACTTC. Translating gives CAGSGRGGKETQYF. The gene calls are TRBV7-2 and TRBJ2-5, with TRBD2 matching 8 bases. Germline assignment: CDR1 SGHTA and CDR2 FQGNSA. The CDR3 length is 14 residues.

This chain connects TRBV7-6 to TRBJ2-3; 8 bases map to TRBD2. The assigned J gene may be wrong: the sequence end matches TRBJ2-7 better. The CDR3 is 16 residues long. Germline CDR1 is SGHVS and CDR2 is FNYEAQ. CDR3 residues: CASSFSGGWVKDTQYF. The DNA for the CDR3 is TGTGCCAGCAGCTTTTCGGGGGGGTGGGTCAAAGATACGCAGTACTTC.

The gene calls are TRBV7-9 and TRBJ2-7; 11 nucleotides agree with TRBD1. The CDR3 consists of 15 residues. Germline-derived CDR1 and CDR2 are SEHNR and FQNEAQ (reference sequence). With 6 bases clipped from V and 2 bases from J, the junction kept 6 bases outside the gene matches. The CDR3 nucleotides are TGTGCCAGCAGACGCGTGGGACAGGGGGCCTACGAGCAGTACTTC. This encodes CASRRVGQGAYEQYF.

V gene TRBV7-2 combines with J gene TRBJ2-7, with TRBD2 matching 10 bases. V shed 5 bases, J shed 3 bases, and the junction held 4 bases outside the gene matches. Germline assignment: CDR1 SGHTA and CDR2 FQGNSA. This CDR3 contains 14 residues. The CDR3 here is CASSPRTSGYEQYF. DNA of the CDR3: TGTGCCAGCAGCCCACGGACTAGCGGCTACGAGCAGTACTTC.

Ten or more counts support this clonotype. This sequence joins TRBV7-9 and TRBJ1-2, with D unresolved. The ends were cut back, 2 bases at V and 1 base at J, with 8 bases in the middle. This CDR3 is 14 amino acids long. Germline V CDR1 and CDR2: SEHNR, FQNEAQ (reference sequence). CDR3 residues: CASSLSELNYGYTF. For the CDR3, the DNA is TGTGCCAGCAGCTTAAGTGAGCTTAACTATGGCTACACCTTC.

The chain has TRBV7-8 and TRBJ2-4; the D gene is possibly TRBD1 (5 bases). The CDR3 runs to 12 residues. V was trimmed by 8 bases and J by 13 bases, leaving 18 bases between them. Germline V gene data show CDR1 as SGHVS and CDR2 as FQNEAQ. The CDR3 nucleotides read TGTGCCAGCGGCTGTGTCACAGGCACCCAGTACTTC. The encoded protein is CASGCVTGTQYF.

The table lists this clonotype with a few counts. An end of the junction does not agree with germline; a read error may underlie this. The chain employs TRBV24-1 and TRBJ2-1; 7 positions match TRBD1. CDR1 is KGHDR and CDR2 is SFDVKD in the germline V gene. CDR3 size: 12 residues. CDR3 protein: CATSERTGAVRF. In nucleotides, the CDR3 is TGTGCCACCAGTGAACGGACAGGAGCAGTTAGGTTC.

J is TRBJ2-1 and V is TRBV6-2 or TRBV6-3; 10 bases fit TRBD2. Germline CDR1 reads MNHEY; CDR2 reads SVGEGT. The CDR3 spans 14 residues. J gave up 7 bases and V 6 bases, and 6 bases lay outside the gene matches. This CDR3 is CASSRLAGDNEQFF. CDR3 nucleotides: TGTGCCAGCAGCAGACTAGCGGGTGATAATGAGCAGTTCTTC.

This clonotype appeared a single time. Here the CDR3 DNA reads TGTGCCAGCAGAAATCACAGGGGGCGGTTCACCGGGGAGCTGTTTTTT. Protein product: CASRNHRGRFTGELFF. The rearrangement uses TRBV28 and TRBJ2-2; the match to TRBD1 covers 9 bases. V gave up 6 bases and J gave up 4 bases; unmatched junction bases: 9. CDR3 length equals 16 residues. The germline V gene encodes CDR1 MDHEN and CDR2 SYDVKM.

The chain combines TRBV6-5 with TRBJ1-2; D not resolved. CDR1 MNHEY and CDR2 SVGAGI come from the germline V gene. The CDR3 extends over 13 amino acids. Trimming pared 0 bases from V and 4 bases from J, leaving 6 bases between. The CDR3 reads CASSYSRTYGYTF. Written as DNA, the CDR3 is TGTGCCAGCAGTTACTCCCGCACCTATGGCTACACCTTC.

This clonotype was counted many times. The chain uses TRBV6-4 and TRBJ2-1, with TRBD1 matching over 10 bases. The CDR3 extends over 16 amino acids. J was trimmed by 4 bases and V by 6 bases; bases with no gene match: 9. Germline CDR1 is MRHNA and CDR2 is SNTAGT. The CDR3 nucleotides read TGTGCCAGCAGCCTGGCCGGGACAGGGGATTACAATGAGCAGTTCTTC. This encodes CASSLAGTGDYNEQFF.

This clonotype was counted at least ten times. Possible read error: a much larger clone is one base away. This rearrangement joins TRBV7-2 to TRBJ2-1; D remains unclear. The germline V gene has CDR1 SGHTA and CDR2 FQGNSA. Trimming left V 5 bases short and J 13 bases short, with 15 bases between. CDR3 length: 12 amino acids. In DNA form, the CDR3 reads TGTGCCAGCAGCGACAACCAAGAGACCCAGTTCTTC. This sequence encodes CASSDNQETQFF.

This clonotype is labeled medium-sized (0.01 to 0.1%). V is TRBV7-2 and J is TRBJ2-2; the D gene is possibly TRBD1 (5 bases). Trimming pared 3 bases from V and 6 bases from J, leaving 5 bases between. The length of the CDR3 is 12 residues. Germline V CDR1 and CDR2: SGHTA, FQGNSA. CDR3 amino acids: CASSFRAGELFF. In DNA, the CDR3 is TGTGCCAGCAGCTTCAGGGCCGGGGAGCTGTTTTTT.

In regard to this clonotype: A much larger clone sits a single nucleotide away, making a read error possible. V usage is TRBV4-1 and J usage is TRBJ2-1; 8 positions agree with TRBD2. Germline lookup yields CDR1 MGHRA and CDR2 YSYEKL. This CDR3 region has 18 residues. Trimming cost V 0 bases and J 10 bases; bases outside gene matches: 17. The CDR3 DNA sequence: TGCGCCAGCAGCCAAGATTTCCTAGCGGGTGAGAGCTCCTACGAGCAGTTCTTC. It translates to CASSQDFLAGESSYEQFF.

The rearrangement joins TRBV6-1 to TRBJ2-4; either TRBD1 or TRBD2 may fit D (5 bases each). This CDR3 has 14 residues. Trimming took 6 bases from V and 12 from J, leaving 21 bases between them. Germline CDR1 and CDR2: MNHNS and SASEGT. CDR3 in amino acids: CASRPGRANDTQYF. In nucleotides, the CDR3 is TGTGCCAGCAGGCCGGGGCGAGCCAACGACACTCAGTACTTC.

Within the sample, this clonotype is medium-sized (0.01 to 0.1%). The chain combines TRBV11-3 with TRBJ2-6, with D perhaps TRBD2 (5 bases). Trimming removed 1 base from V and 0 bases from J, with 13 bases in between. This CDR3 has 18 amino acids. Per the germline V gene, CDR1 is SGHNT and CDR2 is YENEEA. The CDR3 DNA is TGTGCCAGCAGCTTAGTACGGGGTACTTTCTCTGGGGCCAACGTCCTGACTTTC. As protein: CASSLVRGTFSGANVLTF. Filled out from reference TRBV11-3 and TRBJ2-6, the complete variable domain reads EAGVVQSPRYKIIEKKQPVAFWCNPISGHNTLYWYLQNLGQGPELLIRYENEEAVDDSQLPKDRFSAERLKGVDSTLKIQPAELGDSAVYLCASSLVRGTFSGANVLTFGAGSRLTVL.

In the case of this clonotype: A junction boundary mismatches the germline segment, possibly from a read error. The gene calls are TRBV7-2 and TRBJ2-5; a possible D gene is TRBD1 (5 bases). Germline values: CDR1 SGHTA, CDR2 FQGNSA. The CDR3 contains 14 residues. The CDR3 protein is CAGLGHRGQDTQYF. For the CDR3, the DNA is TGTGCGGGCCTCGGACACCGTGGCCAAGATACCCAGTACTTC.

This clonotype appeared a few times. This sequence joins TRBV7-8 and TRBJ2-6; weak D call: TRBD1 (5 bases). There are 15 residues in the CDR3. The V and J ends lost 5 bases and 1 base respectively, with 9 bases between them. Germline-derived CDR1 and CDR2 are SGHVS and FQNEAQ. CDR3 bases: TGTGCCAGCAGCCCCAGGGTGTCTGGGGCCAACGTCCTGACTTTC. It encodes CASSPRVSGANVLTF. The complete variable domain, with remaining parts taken from reference TRBV7-8 and TRBJ2-6, reads GAGVSQSPRYKVAKRGQDVALRCDPISGHVSLFWYQQALGQGPEFLTYFQNEAQLDKSGLPSDRFFAERPEGSVSTLKIQRTQQEDSAVYLCASSPRVSGANVLTFGAGSRLTVL.

This clonotype was seen at least ten times. The V call is TRBV6-1, the J call TRBJ1-6; 11 bases are shared with TRBD1. Germline CDR1 and CDR2: MNHNS and SASEGT. CDR3 length: 16 amino acids. J lost 6 bases, V lost 6 bases, and 7 bases had no gene match. The CDR3: CASSRRGTGGNSPLHF. For the CDR3, the DNA is TGTGCCAGCAGCCGTCGTGGGACAGGGGGTAATTCACCCCTCCACTTT.

Worth noting for this clonotype: At one boundary the junction diverges from the germline segment, which might be a read error. This sequence joins TRBV6-2 or TRBV6-3 and TRBJ1-5; TRBD1 is a possible D gene (5 bases). CDR3 length: 15 residues. In germline, CDR1 is MNHEY, CDR2 SVGEGT. CDR3 in DNA: TGTGCCAGCAAACACCTCCGGGGCGACAATCGGCCCCAGCATTTT. This codes for CASKHLRGDNRPQHF.

This clonotype rates as medium-sized (0.01 to 0.1%). V gene TRBV12-3 or TRBV12-4 combines with J gene TRBJ2-1, with 8 positions matching TRBD2. This CDR3 spans 14 amino acids. J lost 5 bases, V lost 7 bases, and 7 bases had no gene match. The CDR3 nucleotides read TGTGCCAGCACACGGGGGGGCCGAGACAATGAGCAGTTCTTC. Its protein is CASTRGGRDNEQFF.

A word on this clonotype: The CDR3 ends on some other residue instead of the conserved phenylalanine or tryptophan, so this is likely a read error. No DNA is shown, since the ends of the CDR3 on it are uncertain; the CDR3 is the one TCRdb lists. This chain joins TRBV7-9 and TRBJ2-5; the table gives TRBD1 as D, unverified against the DNA. Germline V lookup: CDR1 SEHNR, CDR2 FQNEAQ (reference sequence). The CDR3 is 16 residues long, ends included. The chain's CDR3 is CASSSRPGTGQESRLS.

There are many counts of this clonotype. The rearrangement joins TRBV7-2 to TRBJ2-7, with a possible D match to TRBD1 (5 bases). Trimming shortened V by 5 bases and J by 6 bases, and 8 bases separated the two germline ends. From germline, CDR1 is SGHTA and CDR2 FQGNSA. The CDR3 has 11 residues. The CDR3 spells CASSHGAEQYF. Written as DNA, the CDR3 is TGTGCCAGCAGCCATGGGGCCGAGCAGTACTTC.

V is TRBV6-1 and J is TRBJ2-3; possible D gene TRBD2, 7 bases. The V and J ends lost 9 bases and 6 bases respectively, with 25 bases between them. This CDR3 comprises 16 residues. Germline V gene data show CDR1 as MNHNS and CDR2 as SASEGT. CDR3 in DNA: TGTGCCAGTCTAAAACTAGGGGGGGGGGGGGGGGATACGCAGTATTTT. The encoded protein is CASLKLGGGGGDTQYF.